What follows describes a single T cell receptor (beta chain). What it binds is not known. The CDR3 consists of 15 residues. Looked up from germline, CDR1 is SEHNR and CDR2 is FQNEAQ (reference sequence). With V trimmed by 3 bases and J by 3 bases, 5 bases remained unmatched. Sequencing was performed with immunoSEQ multiplex PCR; in TCRdb, only in-frame clones are kept and a portion is missing. The data hold around 2.5 million clones, with roughly 93% observed a single time. The data stem from a study of shared clonotypes between healthy human individuals. Findings and caveats of the study: Lower generation probabilities were found for non-shared clonotypes than for those shared by all four donors.

The J gene is TRBJ2-7, the V gene TRBV7-9; TRBD1 agrees at 10 bases. Sample: naive CD4+ T cells from PBMCs. Subset reported: CD45RA+ positively selected. This receptor was identified in a man aged 18 to 29 in good health. Some clones in this sample may be carry-over from other donors' samples. The CDR3 DNA reads as TGTGCCAGCAGCTTCTCCCGGGACAGGGGCTACGAGCAGTACTTC. Its translation is CASSFSRDRGYEQYF.